This TCR beta chain is from a study of blood T cell repertoires in COVID-19. Study information: The United States, Italy and Spain supplied acute and convalescent COVID-19 samples.

Per the study methods: Researchers report that nucleated cell counts were estimated from reference gene primer amplification. Data came from immunoSEQ multiplex PCR; TCRdb stores just in-frame clones and leaves some out. V, J and clone size reflect that table, while D and trimming were determined from the DNA. The sample carries tens of thousands of clones, around 80% recorded once. The CDR3 spans 15 residues. Germline assignment: CDR1 LGHDT and CDR2 YNNKEL (reference sequence). Trimming removed 0 bases from V and 1 base from J, with 6 bases in between. The V call is TRBV3-1 (or the pseudogene TRBV3-2), the J call TRBJ2-2; D gene unclear. Specimen: peripheral blood. The receptor's source is an elderly man with active or convalescent COVID-19. The CDR3: CASSQDAENTGELFF. CDR3 bases: TGTGCCAGCAGCCAAGATGCAGAGAACACCGGGGAGCTGTTTTTT.